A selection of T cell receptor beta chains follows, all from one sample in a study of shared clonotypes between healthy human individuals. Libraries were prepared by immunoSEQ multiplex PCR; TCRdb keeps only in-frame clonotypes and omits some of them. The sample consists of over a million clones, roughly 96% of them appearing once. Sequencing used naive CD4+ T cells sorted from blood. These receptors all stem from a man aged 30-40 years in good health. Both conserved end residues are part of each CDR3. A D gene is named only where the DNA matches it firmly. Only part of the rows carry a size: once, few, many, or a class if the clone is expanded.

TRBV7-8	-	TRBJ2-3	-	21	CASSHLAGTGALAGAADTQYF	TGTGCCAGCAGCCACCTTGCCGGGACAGGGGCGTTAGCGGGAGCGGCAGATACGCAGTATTTT
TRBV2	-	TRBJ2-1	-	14	CASSEGGSLGEQFF	TGTGCCAGCAGTGAGGGTGGTTCTCTCGGGGAGCAGTTCTTC
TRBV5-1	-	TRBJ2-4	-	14	CASSLDRARNIQYF	TGCGCCAGCAGCTTGGACAGGGCACGAAACATTCAGTACTTC
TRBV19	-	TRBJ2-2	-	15	CASSPPNRVSGELFF	TGTGCCAGTAGTCCCCCCAACAGGGTCAGCGGGGAGCTGTTTTTT
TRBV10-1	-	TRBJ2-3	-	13	CASSDRGTDTQYF	TGCGCCAGCAGTGATCGGGGCACAGATACGCAGTATTTT
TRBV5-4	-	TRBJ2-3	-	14	CASSFLQGLDTQYF	TGTGCCAGCAGCTTTCTTCAGGGGCTGGATACGCAGTATTTT
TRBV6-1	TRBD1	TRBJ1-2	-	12	CAISGGAYGYTF	TGTGCCATCTCAGGGGGTGCGTACGGCTACACCTTC
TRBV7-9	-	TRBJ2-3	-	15	CASSAHRFSTDTQYF	TGTGCCAGCAGCGCGCACAGGTTCAGCACAGATACGCAGTATTTT
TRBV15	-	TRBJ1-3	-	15	CATSRAWSSGNTIYF	TGTGCCACCAGCAGAGCGTGGAGCTCTGGAAACACCATATATTTT
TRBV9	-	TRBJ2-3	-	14	CASSVMIAIDTQYF	TGTGCCAGCAGCGTTATGATAGCCATAGATACGCAGTATTTT
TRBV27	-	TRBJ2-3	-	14	CASSLSRRTDTQYF	TGTGCCAGCAGTTTATCTAGGCGCACAGATACGCAGTATTTT
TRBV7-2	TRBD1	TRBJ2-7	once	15	CASSLVVTGVHEQYF	TGTGCCAGCAGCTTAGTTGTGACAGGGGTGCACGAGCAGTACTTC
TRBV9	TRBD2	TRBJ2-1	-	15	CASSPTSGSYNEQFF	TGTGCCAGCAGCCCGACTAGCGGGAGCTACAATGAGCAGTTCTTC
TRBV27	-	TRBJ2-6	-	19	CASGPGWGQSHSGANVLTF	TGTGCCAGCGGCCCCGGGTGGGGACAATCACACTCTGGGGCCAACGTCCTGACTTTC
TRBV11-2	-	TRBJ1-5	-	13	CASSLAGGQPQHF	TGTGCCAGCAGCTTAGCTGGCGGGCAGCCCCAGCATTTT
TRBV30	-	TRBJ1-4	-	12	CAWSVRTDGLFF	TGTGCCTGGAGTGTACGGACGGATGGACTGTTTTTT
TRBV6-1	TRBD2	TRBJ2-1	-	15	CASIPSGKGYNEQFF	TGTGCCAGCATCCCTAGCGGGAAAGGGTACAATGAGCAGTTCTTC